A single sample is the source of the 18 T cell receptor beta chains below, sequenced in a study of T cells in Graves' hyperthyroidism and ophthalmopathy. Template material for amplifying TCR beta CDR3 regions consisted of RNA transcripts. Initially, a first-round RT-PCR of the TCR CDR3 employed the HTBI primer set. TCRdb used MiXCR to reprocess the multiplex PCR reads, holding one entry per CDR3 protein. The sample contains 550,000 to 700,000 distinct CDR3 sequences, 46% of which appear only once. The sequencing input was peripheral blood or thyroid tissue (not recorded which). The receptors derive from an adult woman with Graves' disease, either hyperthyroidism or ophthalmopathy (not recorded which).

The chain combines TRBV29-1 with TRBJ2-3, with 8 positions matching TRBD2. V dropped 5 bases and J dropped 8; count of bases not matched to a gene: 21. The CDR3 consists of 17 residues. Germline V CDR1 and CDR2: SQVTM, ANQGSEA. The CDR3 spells CSVLAAGEVAARFTQYF. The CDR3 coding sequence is TGCAGCGTTCTAGCAGCGGGAGAGGTAGCTGCAAGGTTTACGCAGTATTTT.

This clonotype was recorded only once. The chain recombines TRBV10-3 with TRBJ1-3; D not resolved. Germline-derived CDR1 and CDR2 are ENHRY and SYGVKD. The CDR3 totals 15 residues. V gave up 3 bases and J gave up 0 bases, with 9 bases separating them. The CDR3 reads CAISDQVGSGNTIYF. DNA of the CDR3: TGTGCCATCAGTGATCAGGTCGGCTCTGGAAACACCATATATTTT.

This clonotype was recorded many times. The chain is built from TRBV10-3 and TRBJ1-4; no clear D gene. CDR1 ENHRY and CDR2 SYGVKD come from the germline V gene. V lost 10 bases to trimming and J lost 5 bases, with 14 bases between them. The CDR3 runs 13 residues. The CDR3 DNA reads TGTGCCAACGCCCTGGACCCAAATGAAAAACTGTTTTTT. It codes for CANALDPNEKLFF.

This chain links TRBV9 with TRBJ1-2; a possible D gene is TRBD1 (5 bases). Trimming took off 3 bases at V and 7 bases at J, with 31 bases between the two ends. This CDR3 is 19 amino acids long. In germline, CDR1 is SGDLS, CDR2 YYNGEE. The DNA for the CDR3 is TGTGCCAGCAGCGACCATCCGGGACTAGCCCCGCATGGGCAGTTTGGCTACACCTTC. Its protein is CASSDHPGLAPHGQFGYTF.

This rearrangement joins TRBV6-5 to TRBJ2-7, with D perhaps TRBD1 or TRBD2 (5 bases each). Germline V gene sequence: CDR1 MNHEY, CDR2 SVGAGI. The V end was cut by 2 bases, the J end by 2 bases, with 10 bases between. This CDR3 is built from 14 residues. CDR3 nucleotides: TGTGCCAGCAGTTACAGGGACGGAACCTACGAGCAGTACTTC. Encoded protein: CASSYRDGTYEQYF.

CDR3 amino acids: CASSLFGRGGSEQYF. For the CDR3, the DNA is TGTGCCAGCAGCTTATTTGGCAGGGGGGGGAGCGAGCAGTACTTC. The V gene is TRBV11-2, the J gene TRBJ2-7, with D possibly being TRBD1 or TRBD2 (7 bases each). This CDR3 spans 15 amino acids. The V and J ends lost 2 bases and 6 bases respectively, with 17 bases between them. Germline CDR1 SGHAT, CDR2 FQNNGV. The variable domain in full, with the rest retrieved from reference TRBV11-2 and TRBJ2-7, is EAGVAQSPRYKIIEKRQSVAFWCNPISGHATLYWYQQILGQGPKLLIQFQNNGVVDDSQLPKDRFSAERLKGVDSTLKIQPAKLEDSAVYLCASSLFGRGGSEQYFGPGTRLTVT.

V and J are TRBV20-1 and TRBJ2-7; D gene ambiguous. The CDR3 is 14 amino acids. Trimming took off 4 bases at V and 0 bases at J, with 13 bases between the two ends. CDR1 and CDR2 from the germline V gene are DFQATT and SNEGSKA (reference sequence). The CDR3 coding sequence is TGCAGTGCTAAAATCGGTGCTAGCTCCTACGAGCAGTACTTC. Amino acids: CSAKIGASSYEQYF.

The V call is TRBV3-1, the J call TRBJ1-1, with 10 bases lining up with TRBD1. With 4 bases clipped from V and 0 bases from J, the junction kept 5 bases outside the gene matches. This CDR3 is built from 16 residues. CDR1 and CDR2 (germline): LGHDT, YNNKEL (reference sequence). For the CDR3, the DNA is TGTGCCAGCAGCCCCGGGACAGGGGACGTGAACACTGAAGCTTTCTTT. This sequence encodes CASSPGTGDVNTEAFF.

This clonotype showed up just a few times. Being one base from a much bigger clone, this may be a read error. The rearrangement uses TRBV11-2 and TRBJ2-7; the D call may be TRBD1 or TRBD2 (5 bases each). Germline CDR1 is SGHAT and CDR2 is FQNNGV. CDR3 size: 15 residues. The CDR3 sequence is CASSLPRDRFYGQYF. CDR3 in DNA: TGTGCCAGCAGCTTACCTCGGGACCGCTTCTACGGGCAGTACTTC.

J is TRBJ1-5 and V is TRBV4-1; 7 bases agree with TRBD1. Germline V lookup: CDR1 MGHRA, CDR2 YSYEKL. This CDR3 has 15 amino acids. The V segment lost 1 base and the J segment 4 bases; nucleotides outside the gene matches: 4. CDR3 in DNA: TGCGCCAGCAGCCAAGTAGACAGGGAAAATCAGCCCCAGCATTTT. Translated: CASSQVDRENQPQHF.

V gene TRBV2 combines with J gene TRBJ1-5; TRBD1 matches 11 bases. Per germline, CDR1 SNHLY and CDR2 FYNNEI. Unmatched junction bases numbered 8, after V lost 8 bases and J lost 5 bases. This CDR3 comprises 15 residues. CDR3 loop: CASAGDRGRDQPQHF. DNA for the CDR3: TGTGCCAGCGCCGGGGACAGGGGGAGGGATCAGCCCCAGCATTTT. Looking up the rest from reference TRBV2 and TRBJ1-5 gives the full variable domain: EPEVTQTPSHQVTQMGQEVILRCVPISNHLYFYWYRQILGQKVEFLVSFYNNEISEKSEIFDDQFSVERPDGSNFTLKIRSTKLEDSAMYFCASAGDRGRDQPQHFGDGTRLSIL.

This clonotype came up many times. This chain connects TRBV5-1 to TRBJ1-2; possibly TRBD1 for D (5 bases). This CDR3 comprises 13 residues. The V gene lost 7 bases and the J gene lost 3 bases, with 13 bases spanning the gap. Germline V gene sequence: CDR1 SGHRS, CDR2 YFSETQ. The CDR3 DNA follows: TGCGCCAGCGCCAGCATGGGGGACTATGGCTACACCTTC. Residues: CASASMGDYGYTF.

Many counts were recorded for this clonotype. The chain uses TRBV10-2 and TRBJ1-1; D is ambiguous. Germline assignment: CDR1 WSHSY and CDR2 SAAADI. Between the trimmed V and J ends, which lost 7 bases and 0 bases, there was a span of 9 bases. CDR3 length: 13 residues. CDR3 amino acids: CASTVILNTEAFF. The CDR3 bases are TGCGCCAGCACCGTTATCTTGAACACTGAAGCTTTCTTT.

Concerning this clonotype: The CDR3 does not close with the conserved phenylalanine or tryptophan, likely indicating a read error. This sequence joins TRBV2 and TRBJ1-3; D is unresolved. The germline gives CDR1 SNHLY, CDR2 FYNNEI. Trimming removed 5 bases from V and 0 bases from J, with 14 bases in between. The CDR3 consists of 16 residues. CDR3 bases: TGTGCCAGCAGTCTCTCCTTGGGCCGCTCTGGAAACACCATATATCTT. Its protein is CASSLSLGRSGNTIYL.

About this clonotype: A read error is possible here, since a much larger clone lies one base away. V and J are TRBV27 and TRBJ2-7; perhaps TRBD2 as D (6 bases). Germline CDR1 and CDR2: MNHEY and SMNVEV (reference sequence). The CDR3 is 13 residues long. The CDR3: CASSYLGGDEHYF. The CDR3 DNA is TGTGCCAGCAGTTACCTCGGGGGAGACGAGCACTACTTC.

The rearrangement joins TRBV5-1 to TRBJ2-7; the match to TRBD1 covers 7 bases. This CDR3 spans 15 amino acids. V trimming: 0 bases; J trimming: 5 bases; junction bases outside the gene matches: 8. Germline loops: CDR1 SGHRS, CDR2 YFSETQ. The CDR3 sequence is CASSLGYRGNDEQYF. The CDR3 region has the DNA TGCGCCAGCAGCTTGGGATACAGGGGTAACGACGAGCAGTACTTC.

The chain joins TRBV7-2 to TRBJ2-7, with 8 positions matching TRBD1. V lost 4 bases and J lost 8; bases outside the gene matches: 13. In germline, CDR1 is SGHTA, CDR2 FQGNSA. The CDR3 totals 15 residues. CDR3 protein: CASSSRQGNQPQQYF. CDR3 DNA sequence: TGTGCCAGCAGCTCACGACAGGGGAATCAGCCCCAGCAGTACTTC.

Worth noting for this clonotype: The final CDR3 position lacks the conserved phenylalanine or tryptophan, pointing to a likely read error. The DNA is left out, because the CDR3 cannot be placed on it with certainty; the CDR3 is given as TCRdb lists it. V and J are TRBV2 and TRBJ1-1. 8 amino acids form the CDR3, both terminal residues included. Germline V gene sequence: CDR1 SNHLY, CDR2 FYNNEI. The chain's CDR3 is CASSGASS.